One and the same sample provided the 29 T cell receptor beta chains below, sequenced in a study of Tregs in tolerant kidney transplant recipients. The protocol was immunoSEQ multiplex PCR, while the TCRdb copy is restricted to in-frame clones and leaves out a portion. The sample lists about 59,000 clones, about 83% occurring once. Sequencing used CD4+ T cells from blood. The origin of the receptors is a human donor in good health.

The chain joins TRBV9 to TRBJ2-5; a possible D gene is TRBD1 (8 bases). CDR3 size: 15 residues. Germline V lookup: CDR1 SGDLS, CDR2 YYNGEE. Trimming cost V 4 bases and J 4 bases, with 17 bases left between them. The CDR3 region is CASSLQDREGETQYF. For the CDR3, the DNA is TGTGCCAGCAGCCTACAGGACAGGGAGGGAGAGACCCAGTACTTC.

V usage is TRBV10-1 and J usage is TRBJ1-1, with D perhaps TRBD1 (6 bases). The V end lost 7 bases, the J end lost 1 base, and 10 bases lay between the germline ends. This CDR3 region has 13 residues. Germline assignment: CDR1 WNHNN and CDR2 SYGVQD (reference sequence). The CDR3 sequence is CASIHRENTEAFF. The CDR3 DNA sequence: TGCGCCAGCATTCACAGGGAGAACACTGAAGCTTTCTTT.

This clone has only one observation. This sequence joins TRBV19 and TRBJ1-2; TRBD1 is a possible D gene (5 bases). Trimming shortened V by 7 bases and J by 0 bases, and 18 bases separated the two germline ends. The CDR3 extends over 16 amino acids. Germline loops: CDR1 LNHDA, CDR2 SQIVND (reference sequence). CDR3 loop: CASTSPPGLTNYGYTF. As DNA, the CDR3 is TGTGCCAGTACCTCACCTCCAGGGCTAACTAACTATGGCTACACCTTC.

The chain couples TRBV4-1 to TRBJ1-4; no firm D call. CDR1 is MGHRA, CDR2 YSYEKL, per germline. Trimming cost V 0 bases and J 2 bases, with 7 bases left between them. This CDR3 comprises 15 residues. This CDR3 is CASSQEVGTNEKLFF. CDR3 DNA sequence: TGCGCCAGCAGCCAAGAGGTGGGGACTAATGAAAAACTGTTTTTT.

The chain recombines TRBV9 with TRBJ2-7; D is possibly TRBD1 (5 bases). Trimming took 3 bases from V and 5 from J, leaving 21 bases between them. The CDR3 has 16 amino acids. CDR1 is SGDLS, CDR2 YYNGEE, per germline. The CDR3 protein is CASSAAPVVGQHEQYF. CDR3 coding DNA: TGTGCCAGCAGCGCAGCACCCGTAGTCGGACAACACGAGCAGTACTTC.

This clone was counted once. The rearrangement joins TRBV11-3 to TRBJ2-3; the match to TRBD2 covers 9 bases. This CDR3 is built from 16 residues. The junction had 4 bases not matched to a gene; V was cut back by 1 base and J by 2 bases. Germline lookup yields CDR1 SGHNT and CDR2 YENEEA. The CDR3 sequence is CASSLGSGGLTDTQYF. CDR3 DNA: TGTGCCAGCAGCTTAGGCAGCGGGGGGCTCACAGATACGCAGTATTTT.

The chain employs TRBV4-1 and TRBJ2-3; the D gene is possibly TRBD2 (6 bases). CDR1 is MGHRA and CDR2 is YSYEKL in the germline V gene. The CDR3 has 14 amino acids. Deletions cut 5 bases from V and 4 bases from J, with 13 bases between. CDR3 sequence reads: CASSKEGYADTQYF. CDR3 DNA: TGCGCCAGCAGCAAGGAGGGGTACGCAGATACGCAGTATTTT.

V usage is TRBV30 and J usage is TRBJ2-3, with 10 bases that match TRBD2. The CDR3 is made up of 14 amino acids. Per germline, CDR1 GTSNPN and CDR2 SVGIG (reference sequence). V gave up 0 bases and J gave up 6 bases; unmatched junction bases: 3. For the CDR3, the DNA is TGTGCCTGGAGTGTACGAGCGGGGGGGGATACGCAGTATTTT. Translation gives CAWSVRAGGDTQYF. The full variable domain, in which reference TRBV30 and TRBJ2-3 provide the parts outside the CDR3, is SQTIHQWPATLVQPVGSPLSLECTVEGTSNPNLYWYRQAAGRGLQLLFYSVGIGQISSEVPQNLSASRPQDRQFILSSKKLLLSDSGFYLCAWSVRAGGDTQYFGPGTRLTVL.

This chain connects TRBV30 to TRBJ2-7, with D perhaps TRBD1 or TRBD2 (5 bases each). The CDR3 totals 13 residues. Germline V gene sequence: CDR1 GTSNPN, CDR2 SVGIG (reference sequence). The CDR3 sequence is CAHGAAPNHEQYF. CDR3 DNA sequence: TGTGCACACGGGGCGGCACCTAACCACGAGCAGTACTTC. Based on the CDR3 plus reference TRBV30 and TRBJ2-7, the full variable domain is SQTIHQWPATLVQPVGSPLSLECTVEGTSNPNLYWYRQAAGRGLQLLFYSVGIGQISSEVPQNLSASRPQDRQFILSSKKLLLSDSGFYLCAHGAAPNHEQYFGPGTRLTVT.

This clone appeared a few times. V is TRBV2 and J is TRBJ1-1; D not certain. Trimming took 6 bases from V and 1 from J, leaving 12 bases between them. In germline, CDR1 is SNHLY, CDR2 FYNNEI. The CDR3 consists of 14 residues. The DNA of the CDR3 is TGTGCCAGCAGGTGGACGGAAAAGAACACTGAAGCTTTCTTT. Its translation: CASRWTEKNTEAFF.

V and J are TRBV6-5 and TRBJ2-5, with TRBD1 matching 8 bases. Germline loops: CDR1 MNHEY, CDR2 SVGAGI. V trimming: 2 bases; J trimming: 5 bases; junction bases outside the gene matches: 7. The CDR3 totals 15 residues. The CDR3 here is CASSYGRGRRETQYF. The CDR3 DNA sequence: TGTGCCAGCAGTTACGGCAGGGGGCGGAGGGAGACCCAGTACTTC.

The rearrangement links TRBV5-1 to TRBJ2-1; 8 nucleotides match TRBD2. V shed 4 bases and J 6 bases; nucleotides not matched to a gene: 6. The CDR3 runs to 14 residues. Germline-derived CDR1 and CDR2 are SGHRS and YFSETQ. The CDR3 region has the DNA TGCGCCAGCAGCAGAGCGGGAGTGACCAATGAGCAGTTCTTC. Its protein is CASSRAGVTNEQFF.

This clone appeared once. This CDR3 is CASSLVGTGGAGGSPLHF. CDR3 sequence (DNA): TGTGCCAGCAGCTTGGTCGGGACAGGGGGCGCGGGAGGGTCACCCCTCCACTTT. The rearrangement uses TRBV5-6 and TRBJ1-6; 12 bases are shared with TRBD1. From germline, CDR1 is SGHDT and CDR2 YYEEEE. The CDR3 is 18 residues long. V lost 0 bases and J lost 10; bases outside the gene matches: 11.

V is TRBV4-2 and J is TRBJ2-4, with 10 bases aligning to TRBD2. The CDR3 has 17 residues. V lost 0 bases to trimming and J lost 2 bases; unmatched junction nucleotides: 4. Germline V gene data show CDR1 as LGHNA and CDR2 as YNFKEQ. The CDR3 DNA is TGTGCCAGCAGCCAAGACCCAGCGGGAGGGCCCAAAAACATTCAGTACTTC. This sequence encodes CASSQDPAGGPKNIQYF.

This chain links TRBV7-2 with TRBJ2-1; TRBD2 matches 8 bases. The junction had 8 bases not matched to a gene; V was cut back by 5 bases and J by 2 bases. Germline V CDR1 and CDR2: SGHTA, FQGNSA. The CDR3 loop spans 16 amino acids. In DNA, the CDR3 is TGTGCCAGCAGCGGGCGGGGGGCGAGTGCCTACAATGAGCAGTTCTTC. It encodes CASSGRGASAYNEQFF.

The gene calls are TRBV11-1 and TRBJ2-5; the D gene is possibly TRBD2 (6 bases). V lost 1 base, J lost 5 bases, and 14 bases lay in between. CDR1 and CDR2 from the germline V gene are SGHAT and FQDESV (reference sequence). The CDR3 is made up of 15 amino acids. CDR3 DNA sequence: TGTGCCAGCAGCTTAGGGGACTCCCGCGGGGAGACCCAGTACTTC. This sequence encodes CASSLGDSRGETQYF. The full variable domain, completed using reference TRBV11-1 and TRBJ2-5, is EAEVAQSPRYKITEKSQAVAFWCDPISGHATLYWYRQILGQGPELLVQFQDESVVDDSQLPKDRFSAERLKGVDSTLKIQPAELGDSAMYLCASSLGDSRGETQYFGPGTRLLVL.

The chain couples TRBV6-5 to TRBJ2-7, with 9 bases aligning to TRBD1. Germline CDR1 reads MNHEY; CDR2 reads SVGAGI. The junction had 8 bases not matched to a gene; V was cut back by 6 bases and J by 2 bases. The CDR3 loop spans 15 amino acids. The CDR3 coding sequence is TGTGCCAGCAGCATGGGACAGGGAACAACCTACGAGCAGTACTTC. Its protein is CASSMGQGTTYEQYF.

The chain has TRBV18 and TRBJ2-1; 11 bases line up with TRBD2. Germline trimming cut 5 bases from V and 9 bases from J; bases unmatched to any gene: 18. The germline V gene has CDR1 KGHSH and CDR2 LQKENI. CDR3 length: 18 residues. CDR3: CASSTRPPSGGLGGEQFF. As DNA, the CDR3 is TGTGCCAGCTCAACACGACCTCCTAGCGGGGGGCTCGGGGGTGAGCAGTTCTTC.

The count of this clone is one. This chain uses TRBV10-3 with TRBJ2-7; D is unclear. V shed 6 bases and J shed 2 bases, with 20 bases lying between them. The CDR3 extends over 16 amino acids. The germline V gene encodes CDR1 ENHRY and CDR2 SYGVKD. CDR3 in amino acids: CAIRPSSPSGTYEQYF. DNA of the CDR3: TGTGCCATCAGGCCCTCCTCCCCTAGTGGAACCTACGAGCAGTACTTC.

This clone was detected once. V usage is TRBV6-5 and J usage is TRBJ1-2; a weak D match, TRBD1 (5 bases). CDR1 and CDR2 from the germline V gene are MNHEY and SVGAGI. There are 12 residues in the CDR3. V lost 6 bases and J 5 bases, leaving 10 bases between the germline ends. The CDR3 bases are TGTGCCAGCAGGGGGGTGACATATGGCTACACCTTC. Translated: CASRGVTYGYTF.

This clone was observed a handful of times. V gene TRBV30 combines with J gene TRBJ1-1; TRBD1 matches at 7 bases. The germline V gene encodes CDR1 GTSNPN and CDR2 SVGIG (reference sequence). J lost 10 bases, V lost 5 bases, and 4 bases had no gene match. This CDR3 spans 10 amino acids. CDR3 in amino acids: CAWLRDRAFF. In DNA form, the CDR3 reads TGTGCCTGGCTCCGGGACAGAGCTTTCTTT.

This clone was detected only once. The gene calls are TRBV7-9 and TRBJ2-7; D not resolved. The V gene's germline CDR1 is SEHNR and CDR2 FQNEAQ (reference sequence). CDR3 length: 13 amino acids. The germline V and J ends were trimmed by 5 bases and 8 bases, with 16 bases remaining between them. The CDR3 reads CASSAEEPAQQYF. The CDR3 DNA sequence: TGTGCCAGCAGCGCCGAGGAACCGGCCCAGCAGTACTTC.

The genes are TRBV11-1 and TRBJ2-2, with TRBD1 matching over 7 bases. Germline V gene data show CDR1 as SGHAT and CDR2 as FQDESV (reference sequence). CDR3 length: 16 residues. Trimming took 5 bases from V and 1 from J; bases not matched to a gene: 7. The CDR3 sequence is CASSPTGNWNTGELFF. For the CDR3, the DNA is TGTGCCAGCAGCCCGACAGGGAATTGGAACACCGGGGAGCTGTTTTTT.

The CDR3: CASSLGTSLETDTQYF. CDR3 coding DNA: TGTGCCAGCAGCTTAGGGACTAGCTTAGAAACAGATACGCAGTATTTT. The chain combines TRBV7-9 with TRBJ2-3; 8 bases map to TRBD2. The CDR3 consists of 16 residues. Per germline, CDR1 SEHNR and CDR2 FQNEAQ (reference sequence). The trim removed 1 base at V and 3 bases at J, leaving 6 bases unmatched.

This clone was seen a handful of times. The CDR3 sequence is CASSLLGQPQHF. The CDR3 nucleotides read TGTGCCAGCAGCTTATTGGGTCAGCCCCAGCATTTT. The chain combines TRBV11-2 with TRBJ1-5; D is undetermined. The CDR3 contains 12 residues. Germline V gene sequence: CDR1 SGHAT, CDR2 FQNNGV. V was trimmed by 2 bases and J by 6 bases, leaving 5 bases between them.

This rearrangement joins TRBV7-9 to TRBJ1-1; a possible D gene is TRBD1 (6 bases). This CDR3 is built from 12 residues. Germline assignment: CDR1 SEHNR and CDR2 FQNEAQ (reference sequence). V was shortened by 6 bases and J by 8 bases, with 13 bases between the two germline ends. The CDR3 here is CASSRDRKEAFF. CDR3 sequence (DNA): TGTGCCAGCAGTCGTGACAGGAAAGAAGCTTTCTTT.

CDR3 residues: CASTSFGGRDEQYF. The CDR3 DNA sequence: TGTGCCAGCACCTCCTTCGGGGGTCGGGACGAGCAGTACTTC. The chain uses TRBV7-2 and TRBJ2-7; tentative D call: TRBD2 (6 bases). V lost 7 bases, J lost 5 bases, and 18 bases lay in between. The germline gives CDR1 SGHTA, CDR2 FQGNSA. CDR3 length: 14 amino acids.

This clone has only one observation. The chain uses TRBV29-1 and TRBJ1-2, with TRBD1 identical over 10 bases. V lost 7 bases, J lost 4 bases, and 6 bases stayed unmatched. Germline CDR1 reads SQVTM; CDR2 reads ANQGSEA. This CDR3 has 13 residues. DNA of the CDR3: TGCAGCGGGGGGACAGGGGAGGCCTATGGCTACACCTTC. It encodes CSGGTGEAYGYTF.

The J gene is TRBJ1-3, the V gene TRBV7-2; D call uncertain. CDR3 length equals 17 residues. Between the trimmed V and J ends, which lost 2 bases and 4 bases, there was a span of 18 bases. CDR1 and CDR2 (germline): SGHTA, FQGNSA. The CDR3 loop is CASSLYGAAGSGNTIYF. The CDR3 nucleotides are TGTGCCAGCAGCTTATACGGCGCGGCGGGCTCCGGAAACACCATATATTTT.